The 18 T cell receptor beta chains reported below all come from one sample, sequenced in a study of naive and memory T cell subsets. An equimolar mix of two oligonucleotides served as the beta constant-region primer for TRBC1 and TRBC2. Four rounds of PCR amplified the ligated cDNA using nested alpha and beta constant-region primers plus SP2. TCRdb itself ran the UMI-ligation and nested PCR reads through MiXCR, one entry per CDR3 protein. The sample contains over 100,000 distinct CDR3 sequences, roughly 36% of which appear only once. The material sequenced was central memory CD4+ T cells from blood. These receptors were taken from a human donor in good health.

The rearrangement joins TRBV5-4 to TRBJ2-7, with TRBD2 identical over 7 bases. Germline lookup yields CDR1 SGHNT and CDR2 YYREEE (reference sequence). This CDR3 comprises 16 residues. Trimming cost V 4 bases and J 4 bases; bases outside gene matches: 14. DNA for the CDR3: TGTGCCAGCAGCCTGGGGAGACCCCAGGGAGGGTACGAGCAGTACTTC. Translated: CASSLGRPQGGYEQYF.

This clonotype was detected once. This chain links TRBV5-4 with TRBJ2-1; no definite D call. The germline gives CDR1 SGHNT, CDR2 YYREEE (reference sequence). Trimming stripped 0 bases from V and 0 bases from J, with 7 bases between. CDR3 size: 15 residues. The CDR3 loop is CASSLGVDSYNEQFF. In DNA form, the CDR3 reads TGTGCCAGCAGCTTGGGGGTTGACTCCTACAATGAGCAGTTCTTC.

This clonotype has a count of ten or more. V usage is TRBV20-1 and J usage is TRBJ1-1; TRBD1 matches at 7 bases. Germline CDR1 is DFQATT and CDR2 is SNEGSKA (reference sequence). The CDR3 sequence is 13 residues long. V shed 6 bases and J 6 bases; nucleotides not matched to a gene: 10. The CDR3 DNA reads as TGCAGTGCACCGGACAGGCGGGTGGCTGAAGCTTTCTTT. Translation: CSAPDRRVAEAFF.

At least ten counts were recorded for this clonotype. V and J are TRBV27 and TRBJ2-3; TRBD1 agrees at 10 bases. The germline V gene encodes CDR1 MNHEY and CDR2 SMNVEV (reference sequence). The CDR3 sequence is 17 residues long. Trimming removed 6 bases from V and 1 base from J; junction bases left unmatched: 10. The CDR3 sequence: CASREWGQGMRTDTQYF. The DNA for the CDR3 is TGTGCCAGCAGAGAATGGGGACAGGGGATGCGCACAGATACGCAGTATTTT.

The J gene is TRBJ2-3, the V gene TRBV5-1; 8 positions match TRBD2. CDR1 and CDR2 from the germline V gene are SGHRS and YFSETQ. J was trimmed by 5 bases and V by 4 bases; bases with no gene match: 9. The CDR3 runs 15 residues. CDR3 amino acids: CASSLRGLEVDTQYF. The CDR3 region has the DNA TGCGCCAGCAGCCTCAGGGGACTAGAGGTAGATACGCAGTATTTT.

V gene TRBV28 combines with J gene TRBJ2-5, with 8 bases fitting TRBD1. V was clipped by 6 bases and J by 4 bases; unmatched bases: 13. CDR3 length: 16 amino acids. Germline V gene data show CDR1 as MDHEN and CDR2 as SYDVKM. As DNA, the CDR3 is TGTGCCAGCAGCCCGGGACAGGCCCCTGGGGGAGAGACCCAGTACTTC. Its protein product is CASSPGQAPGGETQYF.

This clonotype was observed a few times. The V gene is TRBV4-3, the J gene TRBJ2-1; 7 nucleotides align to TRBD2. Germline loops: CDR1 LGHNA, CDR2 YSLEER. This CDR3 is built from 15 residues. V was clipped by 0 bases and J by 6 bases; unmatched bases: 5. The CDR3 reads CASSQDDRTSNEQFF. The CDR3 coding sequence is TGCGCCAGCAGCCAAGATGATCGGACTAGCAATGAGCAGTTCTTC.

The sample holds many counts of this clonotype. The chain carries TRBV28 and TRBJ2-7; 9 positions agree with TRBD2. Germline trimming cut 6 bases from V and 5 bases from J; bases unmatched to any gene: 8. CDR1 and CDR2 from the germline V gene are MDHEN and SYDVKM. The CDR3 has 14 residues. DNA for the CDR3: TGTGCCAGCAGGACAAGCGGGAGGTTCCACGAGCAGTACTTC. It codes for CASRTSGRFHEQYF.

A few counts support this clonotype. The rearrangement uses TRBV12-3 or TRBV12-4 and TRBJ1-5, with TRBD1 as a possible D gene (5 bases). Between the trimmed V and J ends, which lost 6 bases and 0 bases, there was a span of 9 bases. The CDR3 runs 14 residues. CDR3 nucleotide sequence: TGTGCCAGCAGCGGACAAACTAGCAATCAGCCCCAGCATTTT. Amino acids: CASSGQTSNQPQHF.

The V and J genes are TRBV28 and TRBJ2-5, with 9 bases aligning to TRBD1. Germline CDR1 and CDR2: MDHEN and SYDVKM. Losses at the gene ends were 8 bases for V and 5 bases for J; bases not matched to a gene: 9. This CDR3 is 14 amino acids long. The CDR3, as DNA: TGTGCCAGCGAGAGGGACAGGGTTTCGGAGACCCAGTACTTC. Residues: CASERDRVSETQYF. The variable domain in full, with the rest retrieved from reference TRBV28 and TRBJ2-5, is DVKVTQSSRYLVKRTGEKVFLECVQDMDHENMFWYRQDPGLGLRLIYFSYDVKMKEKGDIPEGYSVSREKKERFSLILESASTNQTSMYLCASERDRVSETQYFGPGTRLLVL.

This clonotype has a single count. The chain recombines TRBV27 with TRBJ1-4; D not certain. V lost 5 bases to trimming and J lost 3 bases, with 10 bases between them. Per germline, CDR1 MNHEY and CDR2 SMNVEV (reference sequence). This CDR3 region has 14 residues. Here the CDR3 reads CASSPAGANEKLFF. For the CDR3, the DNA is TGTGCCAGCAGTCCCGCCGGGGCTAATGAAAAACTGTTTTTT.

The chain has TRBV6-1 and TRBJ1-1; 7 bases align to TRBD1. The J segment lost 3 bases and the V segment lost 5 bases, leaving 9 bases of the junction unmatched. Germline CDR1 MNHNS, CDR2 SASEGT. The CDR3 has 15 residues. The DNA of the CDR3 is TGTGCCAGCAGTTCACAGGGGACAGTTTACACTGAAGCTTTCTTT. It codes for CASSSQGTVYTEAFF.

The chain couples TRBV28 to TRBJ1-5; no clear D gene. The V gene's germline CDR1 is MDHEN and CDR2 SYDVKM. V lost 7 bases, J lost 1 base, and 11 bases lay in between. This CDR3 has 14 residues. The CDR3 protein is CASKEFGSNQPQHF. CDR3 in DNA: TGTGCCAGCAAGGAGTTCGGGAGCAATCAGCCCCAGCATTTT.

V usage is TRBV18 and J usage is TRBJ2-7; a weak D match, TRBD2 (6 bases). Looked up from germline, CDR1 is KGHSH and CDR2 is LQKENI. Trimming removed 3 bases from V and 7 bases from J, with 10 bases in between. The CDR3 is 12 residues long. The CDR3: CASSPTREEQYF. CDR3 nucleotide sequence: TGTGCCAGCTCACCTACGCGGGAAGAGCAGTACTTC.

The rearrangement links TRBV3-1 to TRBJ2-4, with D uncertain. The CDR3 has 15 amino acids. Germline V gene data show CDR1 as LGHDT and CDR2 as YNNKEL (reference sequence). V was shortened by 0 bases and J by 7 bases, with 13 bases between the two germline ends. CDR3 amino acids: CASSQDPRGGNIQYF. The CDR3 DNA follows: TGTGCCAGCAGCCAAGATCCCAGAGGTGGTAACATTCAGTACTTC.

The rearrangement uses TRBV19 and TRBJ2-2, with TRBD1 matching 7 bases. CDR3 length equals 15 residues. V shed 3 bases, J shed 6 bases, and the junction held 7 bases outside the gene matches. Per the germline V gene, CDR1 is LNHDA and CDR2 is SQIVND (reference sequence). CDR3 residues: CASSIGTVRAGELFF. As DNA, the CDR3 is TGTGCCAGTAGTATCGGGACAGTTCGAGCCGGGGAGCTGTTTTTT.

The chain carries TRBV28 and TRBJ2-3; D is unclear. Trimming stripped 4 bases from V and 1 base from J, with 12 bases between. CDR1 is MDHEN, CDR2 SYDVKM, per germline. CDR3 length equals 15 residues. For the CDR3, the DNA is TGTGCCAGCAGTTACTATGGCAGAGGCACAGATACGCAGTATTTT. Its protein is CASSYYGRGTDTQYF.

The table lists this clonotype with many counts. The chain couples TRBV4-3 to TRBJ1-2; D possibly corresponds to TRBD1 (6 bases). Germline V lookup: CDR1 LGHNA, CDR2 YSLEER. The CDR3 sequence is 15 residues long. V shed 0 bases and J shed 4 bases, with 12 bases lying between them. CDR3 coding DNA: TGCGCCAGCAGCCAAGACCGGACAGCGATCTATGGCTACACCTTC. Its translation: CASSQDRTAIYGYTF.